This entry lists 23 T cell receptor beta chains sequenced from one sample in a study of T cell repertoires in cytomegalovirus infection. Which antigens these TCRs recognize remains unknown. MiXCR was run by TCRdb on the reads, yielding one entry per CDR3 protein. The table includes fewer than 70,000 distinct CDR3 sequences, roughly 28% detected once. The sequencing here drew on CD8+ T cells from cultured PBMCs, taken from culture after CMV antigen stimulation. The source of these receptors is a human donor in good health (CMV status not recorded). Some clones in this sample may be carry-over from other donors' samples.

The table lists this clonotype with a few counts. The rearrangement uses TRBV7-9 and TRBJ2-5, with 11 bases that match TRBD2. The V and J ends lost 2 bases and 1 base, in that order; junction bases with no gene match: 3. Germline-derived CDR1 and CDR2 are SEHNR and FQNEAQ (reference sequence). The CDR3 runs to 16 residues. CDR3 sequence reads: CASSLQTSGTQETQYF. CDR3 nucleotides: TGTGCCAGCAGCTTACAGACTAGCGGGACCCAAGAGACCCAGTACTTC.

This clonotype was picked up a small number of times. The chain combines TRBV27 with TRBJ2-1; 9 nucleotides align to TRBD2. The CDR3 totals 16 residues. In germline, CDR1 is MNHEY, CDR2 SMNVEV (reference sequence). The trim removed 5 bases at V and 0 bases at J, leaving 5 bases unmatched. For the CDR3, the DNA is TGTGCCAGCAGTCCGGGACTAGCAAGCTCCTACAATGAGCAGTTCTTC. It encodes CASSPGLASSYNEQFF.

This clonotype was picked up a small number of times. The chain joins TRBV5-4 to TRBJ2-5, with TRBD1 as a possible D gene (6 bases). CDR1 is SGHNT, CDR2 YYREEE, per germline (reference sequence). The CDR3 is 15 residues long. The V gene lost 0 bases and the J gene lost 1 base, with 10 bases spanning the gap. The CDR3 DNA reads as TGTGCCAGCAGCTTGGAGTGGACAGCCCAAGAGACCCAGTACTTC. Translation: CASSLEWTAQETQYF.

This clonotype appeared a single time. This chain uses TRBV27 with TRBJ1-6; no definite D call. Trimming left V 6 bases short and J 15 bases short, with 15 bases between. This CDR3 comprises 12 residues. The germline gives CDR1 MNHEY, CDR2 SMNVEV (reference sequence). The DNA for the CDR3 is TGTGCCAGCAGCTCAACGAGAAGAGTCCTCCACTTT. It is translated as CASSSTRRVLHF.

By frequency in the sample, this clonotype is large. The chain couples TRBV14 to TRBJ2-3; 9 bases match TRBD2. This CDR3 region has 16 residues. From germline, CDR1 is SGHDN and CDR2 FVKESK. The junction had 6 bases not matched to a gene; V was cut back by 1 base and J by 4 bases. CDR3 coding DNA: TGTGCCAGCAGCCAAGTTGATAGCGGGGGCGCAGATACGCAGTATTTT. It encodes CASSQVDSGGADTQYF.

The sample holds many counts of this clonotype. The chain joins TRBV4-2 to TRBJ2-5; 10 bases map to TRBD2. The CDR3 contains 14 residues. Germline-derived CDR1 and CDR2 are LGHNA and YNFKEQ. V lost 5 bases, J lost 5 bases, and 5 bases stayed unmatched. In DNA, the CDR3 is TGTGCCAGCAGCATACTAGCGGGGACTGAGACCCAGTACTTC. Its protein is CASSILAGTETQYF.

Of note for this clonotype: This CDR3 is missing its conserved last phenylalanine or tryptophan, likely due to a read error. The DNA is omitted, as the CDR3 cannot be located on it reliably, and the CDR3 follows TCRdb's listing. This chain connects TRBV9 to TRBJ2-1; the table's D call, TRBD1, was not checked against the DNA. CDR1 and CDR2 (germline): SGDLS, YYNGEE. The CDR3 sequence runs 12 residues, both termini included. CDR3 amino acids: CASSVEGAVSAA.

This clonotype was seen more than once but under ten times. V and J are TRBV7-2 and TRBJ2-1; 12 bases are a match to TRBD2. There are 15 residues in the CDR3. Germline assignment: CDR1 SGHTA and CDR2 FQGNSA. V lost 7 bases, J lost 5 bases, and 6 bases stayed unmatched. CDR3 in amino acids: CASNLAGGLNNEQFF. The CDR3 nucleotides read TGTGCCAGCAACCTAGCGGGAGGGCTAAACAATGAGCAGTTCTTC. Full variable domain (remainder filled in from reference TRBV7-2 and TRBJ2-1): GAGVSQSPSNKVTEKGKDVELRCDPISGHTALYWYRQSLGQGLEFLIYFQGNSAPDKSGLPSDRFSAERTGGSVSTLTIQRTQQEDSAVYLCASNLAGGLNNEQFFGPGTRLTVL.

This clonotype has a count of ten or more. The chain joins TRBV11-2 to TRBJ1-1, with a tentative D call TRBD1 (5 bases). Trimming took 5 bases from V and 3 from J, leaving 13 bases between them. Looked up from germline, CDR1 is SGHAT and CDR2 is FQNNGV. This CDR3 has 14 residues. Written as DNA, the CDR3 is TGTGCCAGCAGCACACAAGGGGTAGACACTGAAGCTTTCTTT. Its translation is CASSTQGVDTEAFF. Complete variable domain (other parts from reference TRBV11-2 and TRBJ1-1): EAGVAQSPRYKIIEKRQSVAFWCNPISGHATLYWYQQILGQGPKLLIQFQNNGVVDDSQLPKDRFSAERLKGVDSTLKIQPAKLEDSAVYLCASSTQGVDTEAFFGQGTRLTVV.

V usage is TRBV6-2 or TRBV6-3 and J usage is TRBJ1-3; possible D gene TRBD1, 5 bases. V was cut by 8 bases and J by 0 bases, with 11 bases left in between. This CDR3 has 14 residues. Per the germline V gene, CDR1 is MNHEY and CDR2 is SVGEGT. CDR3 nucleotide sequence: TGTGCCAGCCGGGACGGCGGCTCTGGAAACACCATATATTTT. Protein product: CASRDGGSGNTIYF.

The chain has TRBV18 and TRBJ1-1; 7 positions match TRBD1. After removal of 3 bases from V and 6 bases from J, the junction contained 7 bases not matched to a gene. The CDR3 length is 14 residues. The germline V gene encodes CDR1 KGHSH and CDR2 LQKENI. The CDR3 DNA is TGTGCCAGCTCACCGACAGGGTATTTCGCTGAAGCTTTCTTT. This codes for CASSPTGYFAEAFF.

This clonotype has only a few counts. In DNA, the CDR3 is TGTGCTAGTGGGCTCGACAGGGGGCTAGAGACCCAGTACTTC. This translates into CASGLDRGLETQYF. The genes are TRBV12-5 and TRBJ2-5, with TRBD1 identical over 10 bases. CDR1 is LGHNT and CDR2 is FRNRAP in the germline V gene. The CDR3 is 14 residues long. V lost 6 bases, J lost 4 bases, and 5 bases stayed unmatched. Full variable domain (outside the CDR3, taken from reference TRBV12-5 and TRBJ2-5): DARVTQTPRHKVTEMGQEVTMRCQPILGHNTVFWYRQTMMQGLELLAYFRNRAPLDDSGMPKDRFSAEMPDATLATLKIQPSEPRDSAVYFCASGLDRGLETQYFGPGTRLLVL.

The table lists this clonotype with many counts. The chain is built from TRBV7-2 and TRBJ2-7, with 8 bases aligning to TRBD1. Unmatched junction bases numbered 6, after V lost 5 bases and J lost 0 bases. Germline CDR1 reads SGHTA; CDR2 reads FQGNSA. This CDR3 region has 15 residues. CDR3 amino acids: CASSGQGGVSYEQYF. The CDR3 bases are TGTGCCAGCAGCGGACAGGGAGGAGTCTCCTACGAGCAGTACTTC.

The V gene is TRBV4-2, the J gene TRBJ2-7, with D hard to call. V lost 0 bases to trimming and J lost 2 bases, with 11 bases between them. Germline CDR1 and CDR2: LGHNA and YNFKEQ. The CDR3 extends over 15 amino acids. For the CDR3, the DNA is TGTGCCAGCAGCCAAGATGGGTCAGGTGCCTACGAGCAGTACTTC. This sequence encodes CASSQDGSGAYEQYF.

This clonotype was recorded at least ten times. The chain joins TRBV19 to TRBJ2-4; D not certain. The CDR3 covers 17 residues. V shed 0 bases and J shed 3 bases, with 15 bases lying between them. CDR1 is LNHDA, CDR2 SQIVND, per germline (reference sequence). CDR3 bases: TGTGCCAGTAGTATAGATCTGTTGGGCGTCGACAAAAACATTCAGTACTTC. Translated, it gives CASSIDLLGVDKNIQYF.

This clonotype has more than one count but fewer than ten. The rearrangement uses TRBV6-1 and TRBJ2-7; 7 bases line up with TRBD2. Germline V gene data show CDR1 as MNHNS and CDR2 as SASEGT. V was pared by 6 bases and J by 1 base, with 9 bases of the junction left unmatched. CDR3 length: 15 amino acids. The CDR3 spells CASSSLGGTSYEQYF. Here the CDR3 DNA reads TGTGCCAGCAGCTCCCTGGGGGGGACTTCCTACGAGCAGTACTTC.

The chain is built from TRBV11-2 and TRBJ1-5, with D possibly TRBD1 on 5 matching bases. The germline V and J ends were trimmed by 0 bases and 9 bases, with 21 bases remaining between them. Germline assignment: CDR1 SGHAT and CDR2 FQNNGV. This CDR3 has 17 amino acids. CDR3: CASSLDLVWDPSRPQHF. The CDR3 DNA follows: TGTGCCAGCAGCTTAGATCTAGTTTGGGACCCGTCACGGCCCCAGCATTTT.

This clonotype was detected a few times. This chain uses TRBV19 with TRBJ1-4; D not certain. The germline CDR1 and CDR2 sequences are LNHDA and SQIVND (reference sequence). The CDR3 length is 14 residues. Trimming shortened V by 7 bases and J by 7 bases, and 16 bases separated the two germline ends. CDR3 loop: CASNAEGMSEKLFF. In DNA, the CDR3 is TGTGCCAGTAATGCTGAGGGAATGAGTGAAAAACTGTTTTTT.

Only a few counts were recorded for this clonotype. V gene TRBV4-3 combines with J gene TRBJ1-2, with a possible D match to TRBD1 (5 bases). This CDR3 has 16 amino acids. V was pared by 0 bases and J by 3 bases, with 14 bases between. Germline loops: CDR1 LGHNA, CDR2 YSLEER. The DNA for the CDR3 is TGCGCCAGCAGCCAAGAGAAGGGGCTATATTACTATGGCTACACCTTC. Its translation is CASSQEKGLYYYGYTF.

This clonotype has more than one count but fewer than ten. The chain carries TRBV19 and TRBJ2-1; weak D call: TRBD2 (5 bases). The CDR3 is 15 amino acids. Germline CDR1 and CDR2: LNHDA and SQIVND (reference sequence). The V end lost 4 bases, the J end lost 4 bases, and 14 bases lay between the germline ends. Written as DNA, the CDR3 is TGTGCCAGTAGTAGTTCTGGACTCGAATACAATGAGCAGTTCTTC. This codes for CASSSSGLEYNEQFF.

The rearrangement uses TRBV28 and TRBJ2-5; 7 nucleotides match TRBD2. V dropped 4 bases and J dropped 5; count of bases not matched to a gene: 16. CDR1 is MDHEN and CDR2 is SYDVKM in the germline V gene. CDR3 length: 17 residues. CDR3 coding DNA: TGTGCCAGCAGTTCCCTCTCCGGACTAGACCCGGGGGAGACCCAGTACTTC. Translation: CASSSLSGLDPGETQYF.

This clonotype has at least ten counts. CDR3 bases: TGTGCCAGCGAGAGTTACTCTGGAAACACCATATATTTT. This gives the protein CASESYSGNTIYF. The gene calls are TRBV12-3 or TRBV12-4 and TRBJ1-3; D not certain. The CDR3 sequence is 13 residues long. V was cut by 8 bases and J by 0 bases, with 8 bases left in between.

The chain uses TRBV7-2 and TRBJ2-3, with 9 bases matching TRBD2. The CDR3 contains 17 residues. V dropped 3 bases and J dropped 2; count of bases not matched to a gene: 9. Germline CDR1 and CDR2: SGHTA and FQGNSA. This chain's CDR3 is CASSLAGGRPTTDTQYF. For the CDR3, the DNA is TGTGCCAGCAGCTTGGCGGGGGGGCGACCCACCACAGATACGCAGTATTTT.